Following are 8 T cell receptor beta chains from one sample sequenced in a study of siplizumab effects on memory and regulatory T cells. Only in-frame clones appear in the TCRdb table, and some are missing; sequencing was by immunoSEQ multiplex PCR. Among some 120,000 clones listed, 85% to 95% were seen once. Material for sequencing was non-Treg CD4+ T cells sorted from blood. Receptor source: a human donor in good health.

The rearrangement joins TRBV19 to TRBJ2-5, with D tentatively TRBD1 (6 bases). This CDR3 has 13 residues. Germline lookup yields CDR1 LNHDA and CDR2 SQIVND (reference sequence). V shed 5 bases and J shed 2 bases, with 9 bases lying between them. The CDR3 DNA sequence: TGTGCCAGTAGTGATACAGGGCAAGAGACCCAGTACTTC. This gives the protein CASSDTGQETQYF.

The rearrangement uses TRBV7-9 and TRBJ1-1; D is unresolved. Per the germline V gene, CDR1 is SEHNR and CDR2 is FQNEAQ (reference sequence). V was cut by 2 bases and J by 3 bases, with 4 bases left in between. This CDR3 has 12 residues. The CDR3 loop is CASSLPYTEAFF. The CDR3 DNA reads TGTGCCAGCAGCTTACCTTACACTGAAGCTTTCTTT.

This clone was counted a single time. V is TRBV19 and J is TRBJ2-5; 7 nucleotides line up with TRBD2. Trimming at V came to 5 bases and at J to 5 bases, leaving 8 bases not matched to a gene. CDR1 LNHDA and CDR2 SQIVND come from the germline V gene (reference sequence). The CDR3 consists of 14 residues. The CDR3 reads CASSFRLAGETQYF. The CDR3 region has the DNA TGTGCCAGTAGTTTCCGACTAGCCGGGGAGACCCAGTACTTC.

This chain uses TRBV20-1 with TRBJ2-7; D perhaps matches TRBD1 (6 bases). CDR3 length: 11 amino acids. The V end lost 7 bases, the J end lost 7 bases, and 14 bases lay between the germline ends. Per germline, CDR1 DFQATT and CDR2 SNEGSKA (reference sequence). The chain's CDR3 is CSGWATGEQYF. DNA for the CDR3: TGCAGTGGATGGGCAACAGGGGAGCAGTACTTC.

The V and J genes are TRBV7-2 and TRBJ2-5, with D possibly being TRBD1 (6 bases). The CDR3 is made up of 12 amino acids. Trimming stripped 6 bases from V and 2 bases from J, with 7 bases between. Germline V CDR1 and CDR2: SGHTA, FQGNSA. CDR3 DNA sequence: TGTGCCAGCAGGCAGGGGCAAGAGACCCAGTACTTC. This codes for CASRQGQETQYF.

The V and J genes are TRBV10-1 and TRBJ1-5, with D maybe TRBD1 (5 bases). CDR3 size: 17 residues. Trimming pared 3 bases from V and 2 bases from J, leaving 17 bases between. Germline V gene lookup returns CDR1 WNHNN and CDR2 SYGVQD (reference sequence). The CDR3 DNA follows: TGCGCCAGCAGTGATATAATCTTAACAGGCCGCAATCAGCCCCAGCATTTT. It yields the protein CASSDIILTGRNQPQHF.

The rearrangement uses TRBV5-1 and TRBJ2-1; no clear D. There are 12 residues in the CDR3. From germline, CDR1 is SGHRS and CDR2 YFSETQ. Between the trimmed V and J ends, which lost 0 bases and 4 bases, there was a span of 2 bases. The DNA for the CDR3 is TGCGCCAGCAGCTTGGAGTACAATGAGCAGTTCTTC. Translated: CASSLEYNEQFF.

The chain carries TRBV5-1 and TRBJ1-1; no clear D gene. V gave up 4 bases and J gave up 0 bases, with 16 bases separating them. The germline CDR1 and CDR2 sequences are SGHRS and YFSETQ. This CDR3 has 16 amino acids. The CDR3 reads CASSRRVWGMNTEAFF. The CDR3 DNA sequence: TGCGCCAGCAGCCGCCGGGTGTGGGGAATGAACACTGAAGCTTTCTTT.